This is a list of T cell receptor beta chains from one sample in a study of CD8 T cells in ankylosing spondylitis. One entry per CDR3 protein results from TCRdb running MiXCR on the 5' RACE reads. The sample has some 840,000 distinct CDR3 sequences; 10% to 15% are singletons. Sequences were obtained from blood, either unsorted or a sorted T cell fraction (not recorded which). These receptors were collected from a male donor with ankylosing spondylitis. The conserved cysteine and the conserved F or W are not part of the CDR3 here. Fields, in order: CDR3 protein, V gene, D gene, clone size. The D gene is left open where the match is weak. The size of a clone is reported for some rows only, either as once, few or many, or as a class for expanded clones.

SARVGYTEAF	TRBV20-1	NA	NA
ASSPASGRTRGEQY	TRBV4-3	TRBD2	few
ASKAGPGHYEQY	TRBV28	NA	NA
ASSQELGSPMY	TRBV4-3	NA	NA
ASSQDYLMGGQY	TRBV4-3	NA	NA
ASSLRQGGSNTEAF	TRBV5-1	NA	NA
ASSPGGLEQY	TRBV7-2	NA	many
ASSPRRSGANVLT	TRBV18	NA	many
ASSYTVLGNNSPLH	TRBV6-5	NA	many
ASSTNSHGELF	TRBV7-3	NA	few
ASSVRPGGPAEQF	TRBV7-3	TRBD2	NA